This TCR beta chain was obtained from a study of blood T cell repertoires in COVID-19. Study as a whole: Collection of acute and convalescent COVID-19 samples took place in the United States, Italy and Spain. Nucleic acid was either cDNA or gDNA, and it came from T cells, B-cell-depleted T cells, or PBMCs.

Germline values: CDR1 LGHDT, CDR2 YNNKEL (reference sequence). Trimming took 2 bases from V and 6 from J, leaving 13 bases between them. The CDR3 runs to 14 residues. Original data processing: Estimated nucleated cell counts came from reference gene primer amplification. The method was immunoSEQ multiplex PCR; TCRdb's version includes in-frame clones alone and lacks a portion of them. V, J and clone size were drawn from that table, and D and trimming were deduced from the DNA. The sample has approximately 75,000 clones; over 60% are singletons. V gene TRBV3-1 (or the pseudogene TRBV3-2) combines with J gene TRBJ1-2; unclear D gene. The clonotype originates from a woman over 75 with active or convalescent COVID-19. Sequencing was carried out using peripheral blood. The CDR3, as DNA: TGTGCCAGCAGCCAACAAGGGCGAGGGAATGGCTACACCTTC. Its translation is CASSQQGRGNGYTF.